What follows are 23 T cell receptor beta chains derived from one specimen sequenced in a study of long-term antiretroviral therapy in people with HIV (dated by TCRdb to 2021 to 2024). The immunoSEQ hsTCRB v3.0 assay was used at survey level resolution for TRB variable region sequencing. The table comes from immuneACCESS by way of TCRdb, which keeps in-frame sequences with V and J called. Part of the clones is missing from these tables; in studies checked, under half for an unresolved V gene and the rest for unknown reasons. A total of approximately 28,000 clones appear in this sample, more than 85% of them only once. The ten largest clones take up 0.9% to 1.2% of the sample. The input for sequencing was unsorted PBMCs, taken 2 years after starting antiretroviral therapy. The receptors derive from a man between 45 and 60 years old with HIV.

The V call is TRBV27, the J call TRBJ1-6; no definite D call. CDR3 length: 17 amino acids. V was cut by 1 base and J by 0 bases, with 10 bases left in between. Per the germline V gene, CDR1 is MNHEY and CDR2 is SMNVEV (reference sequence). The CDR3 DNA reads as TGTGCCAGCAGTTTATTTTTTAGGAGCTCCTATAATTCACCCCTCCACTTT. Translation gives CASSLFFRSSYNSPLHF.

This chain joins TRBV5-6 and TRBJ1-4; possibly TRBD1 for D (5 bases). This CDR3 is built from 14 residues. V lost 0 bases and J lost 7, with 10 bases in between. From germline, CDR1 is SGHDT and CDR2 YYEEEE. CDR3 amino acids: CASSLAPGSEKLFF. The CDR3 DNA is TGTGCCAGCAGCTTGGCGCCAGGGAGTGAAAAACTGTTTTTT.

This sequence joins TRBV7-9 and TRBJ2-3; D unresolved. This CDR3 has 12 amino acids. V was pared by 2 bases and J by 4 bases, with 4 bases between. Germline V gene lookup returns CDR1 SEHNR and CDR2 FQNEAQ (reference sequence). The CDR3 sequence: CASSLPPDTQYF. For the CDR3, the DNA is TGTGCCAGCAGCTTACCCCCAGATACGCAGTATTTT.

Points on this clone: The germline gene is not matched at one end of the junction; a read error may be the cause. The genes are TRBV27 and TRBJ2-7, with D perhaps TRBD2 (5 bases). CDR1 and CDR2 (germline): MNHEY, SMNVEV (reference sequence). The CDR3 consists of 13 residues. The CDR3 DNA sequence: TGTGCCAGCAGCCCCTCCGGCGACTACGGGCAGTACTTC. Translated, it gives CASSPSGDYGQYF.

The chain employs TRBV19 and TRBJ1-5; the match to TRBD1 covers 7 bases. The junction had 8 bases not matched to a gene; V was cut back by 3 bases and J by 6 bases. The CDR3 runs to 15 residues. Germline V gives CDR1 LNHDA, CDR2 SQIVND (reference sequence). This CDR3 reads CASSIDREGPQPQHF. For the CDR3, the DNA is TGTGCCAGTAGTATCGACAGGGAAGGACCTCAGCCCCAGCATTTT. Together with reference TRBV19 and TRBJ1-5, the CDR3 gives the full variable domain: DGGITQSPKYLFRKEGQNVTLSCEQNLNHDAMYWYRQDPGQGLRLIYYSQIVNDFQKGDIAEGYSVSREKKESFPLTVTSAQKNPTAFYLCASSIDREGPQPQHFGDGTRLSIL.

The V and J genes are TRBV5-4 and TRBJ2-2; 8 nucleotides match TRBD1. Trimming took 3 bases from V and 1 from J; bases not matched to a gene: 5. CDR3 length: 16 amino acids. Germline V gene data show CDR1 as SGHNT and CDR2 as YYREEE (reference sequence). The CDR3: CASSYGQGQNTGELFF. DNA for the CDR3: TGTGCCAGCAGCTACGGACAGGGCCAGAACACCGGGGAGCTGTTTTTT.

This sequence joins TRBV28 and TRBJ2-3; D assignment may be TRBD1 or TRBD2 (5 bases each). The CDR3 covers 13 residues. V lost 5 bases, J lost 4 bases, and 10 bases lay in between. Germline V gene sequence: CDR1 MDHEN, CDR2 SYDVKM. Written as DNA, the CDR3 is TGTGCCAGCAGTAGACGGGGCTCAGATACGCAGTATTTT. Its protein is CASSRRGSDTQYF.

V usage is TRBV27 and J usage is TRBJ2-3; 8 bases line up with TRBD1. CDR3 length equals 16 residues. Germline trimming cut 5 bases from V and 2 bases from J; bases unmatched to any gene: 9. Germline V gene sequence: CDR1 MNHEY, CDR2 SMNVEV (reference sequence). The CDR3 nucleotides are TGTGCCAGCAGTCTCTCAGGGGGCGCCCCCACAGATACGCAGTATTTT. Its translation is CASSLSGGAPTDTQYF.

The CDR3 sequence is CSVGQGILTGELFF. CDR3 coding DNA: TGCAGCGTCGGACAGGGGATATTAACCGGGGAGCTGTTTTTT. The rearrangement joins TRBV29-1 to TRBJ2-2; TRBD1 matches 9 bases. Germline V lookup: CDR1 SQVTM, CDR2 ANQGSEA. V trimming: 6 bases; J trimming: 5 bases; junction bases outside the gene matches: 7. The CDR3 contains 14 residues.

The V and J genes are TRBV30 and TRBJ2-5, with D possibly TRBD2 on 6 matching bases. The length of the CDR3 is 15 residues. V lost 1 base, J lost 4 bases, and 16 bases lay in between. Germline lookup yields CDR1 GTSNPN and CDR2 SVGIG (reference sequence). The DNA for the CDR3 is TGTGCCTGGAGTGAAGGAGGGGCCGGGGGAGAGACCCAGTACTTC. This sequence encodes CAWSEGGAGGETQYF. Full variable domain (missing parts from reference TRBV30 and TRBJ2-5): SQTIHQWPATLVQPVGSPLSLECTVEGTSNPNLYWYRQAAGRGLQLLFYSVGIGQISSEVPQNLSASRPQDRQFILSSKKLLLSDSGFYLCAWSEGGAGGETQYFGPGTRLLVL.

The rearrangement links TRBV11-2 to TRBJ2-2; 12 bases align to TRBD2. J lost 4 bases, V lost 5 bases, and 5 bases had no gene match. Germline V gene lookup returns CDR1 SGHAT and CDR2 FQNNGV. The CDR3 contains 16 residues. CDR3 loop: CASSPSGGALTGELFF. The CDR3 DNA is TGTGCCAGCAGCCCTAGCGGGGGGGCACTCACCGGGGAGCTGTTTTTT.

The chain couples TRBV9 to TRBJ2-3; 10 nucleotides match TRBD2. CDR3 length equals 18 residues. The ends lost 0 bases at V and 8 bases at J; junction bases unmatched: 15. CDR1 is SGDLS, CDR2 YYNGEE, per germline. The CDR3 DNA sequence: TGTGCCAGCAGCGTAGCCGTCAACCTAGCGGGGGTTCAGGGTACGCAGTATTTT. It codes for CASSVAVNLAGVQGTQYF. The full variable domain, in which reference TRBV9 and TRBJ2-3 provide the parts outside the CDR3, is DSGVTQTPKHLITATGQRVTLRCSPRSGDLSVYWYQQSLDQGLQFLIQYYNGEERAKGNILERFSAQQFPDLHSELNLSSLELGDSALYFCASSVAVNLAGVQGTQYFGPGTRLTVL.

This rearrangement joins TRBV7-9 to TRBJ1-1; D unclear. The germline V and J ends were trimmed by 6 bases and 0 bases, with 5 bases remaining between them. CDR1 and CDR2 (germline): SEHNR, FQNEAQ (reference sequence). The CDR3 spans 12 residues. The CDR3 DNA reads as TGTGCCAGCAGTCCGATGAACACTGAAGCTTTCTTT. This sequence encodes CASSPMNTEAFF.

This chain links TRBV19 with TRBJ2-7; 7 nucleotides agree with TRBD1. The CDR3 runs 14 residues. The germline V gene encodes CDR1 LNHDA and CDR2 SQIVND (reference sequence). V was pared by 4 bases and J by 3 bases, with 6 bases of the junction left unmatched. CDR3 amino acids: CASSTPGQLYEQYF. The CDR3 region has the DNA TGTGCCAGTAGTACCCCGGGACAGCTCTACGAGCAGTACTTC.

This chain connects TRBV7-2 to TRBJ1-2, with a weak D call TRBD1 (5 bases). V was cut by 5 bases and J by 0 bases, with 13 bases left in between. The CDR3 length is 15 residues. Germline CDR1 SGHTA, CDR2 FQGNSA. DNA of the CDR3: TGTGCCAGCAGCCCCCGAGCAGGGACTAACTATGGCTACACCTTC. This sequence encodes CASSPRAGTNYGYTF.

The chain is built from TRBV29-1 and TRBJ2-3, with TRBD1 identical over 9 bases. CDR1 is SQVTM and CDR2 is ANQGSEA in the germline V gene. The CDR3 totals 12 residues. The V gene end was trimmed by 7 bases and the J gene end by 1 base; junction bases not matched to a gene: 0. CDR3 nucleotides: TGCAGCGGGGACAGGGGCACAGATACGCAGTATTTT. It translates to CSGDRGTDTQYF.

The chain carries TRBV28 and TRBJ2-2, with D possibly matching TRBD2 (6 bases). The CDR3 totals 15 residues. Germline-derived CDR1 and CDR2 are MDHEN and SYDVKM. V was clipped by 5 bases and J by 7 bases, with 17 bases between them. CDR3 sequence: CASSLLAKAGGELFF. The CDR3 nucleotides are TGTGCCAGCAGTCTACTAGCAAAAGCAGGCGGGGAGCTGTTTTTT.

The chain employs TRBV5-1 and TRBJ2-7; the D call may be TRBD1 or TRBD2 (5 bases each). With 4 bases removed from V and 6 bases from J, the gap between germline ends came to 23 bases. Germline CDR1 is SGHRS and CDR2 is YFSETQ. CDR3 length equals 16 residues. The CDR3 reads CASSPSPAGTLGEQYF. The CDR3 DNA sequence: TGCGCCAGCAGCCCATCCCCCGCAGGGACGTTGGGCGAGCAGTACTTC.

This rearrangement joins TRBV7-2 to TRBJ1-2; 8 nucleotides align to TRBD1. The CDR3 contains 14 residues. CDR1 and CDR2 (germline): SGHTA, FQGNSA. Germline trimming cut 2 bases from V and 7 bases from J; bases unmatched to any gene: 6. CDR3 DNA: TGTGCCAGCAGCTTATGGACAGGGAATGGTGGCTACACCTTC. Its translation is CASSLWTGNGGYTF.

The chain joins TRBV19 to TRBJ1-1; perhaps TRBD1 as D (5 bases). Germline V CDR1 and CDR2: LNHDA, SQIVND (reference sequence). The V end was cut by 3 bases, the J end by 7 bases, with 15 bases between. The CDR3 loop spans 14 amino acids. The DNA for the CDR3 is TGTGCCAGTAGTATTAAATCGGGGCATAGTGAAGCTTTCTTT. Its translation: CASSIKSGHSEAFF.

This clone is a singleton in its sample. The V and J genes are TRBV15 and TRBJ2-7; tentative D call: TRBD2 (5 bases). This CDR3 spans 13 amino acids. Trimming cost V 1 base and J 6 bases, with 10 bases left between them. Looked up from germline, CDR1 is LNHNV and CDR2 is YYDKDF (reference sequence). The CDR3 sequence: CATSRAGSSEQYF. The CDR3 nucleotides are TGTGCCACCAGCAGAGCGGGATCGAGCGAGCAGTACTTC.

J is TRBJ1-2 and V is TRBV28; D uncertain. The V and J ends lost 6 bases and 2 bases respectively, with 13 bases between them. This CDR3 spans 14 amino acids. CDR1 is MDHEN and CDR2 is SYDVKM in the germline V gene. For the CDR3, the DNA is TGTGCCAGCAGGGCCATTCCGGTCAACTATGGCTACACCTTC. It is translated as CASRAIPVNYGYTF.

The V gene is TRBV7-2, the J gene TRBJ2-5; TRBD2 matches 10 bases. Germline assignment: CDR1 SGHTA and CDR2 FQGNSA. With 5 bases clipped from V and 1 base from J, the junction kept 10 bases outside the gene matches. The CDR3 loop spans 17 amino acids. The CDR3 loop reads CASSPGGGLAVQETQYF. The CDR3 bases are TGTGCCAGCAGCCCAGGGGGAGGACTAGCGGTCCAAGAGACCCAGTACTTC.